A single T cell receptor beta chain is shown here with its context. Its target antigen remains unknown. No quality values exist for individual bases; no much larger clone is one base distant. The receptor library was made with the immunoSEQ multiplex PCR assay. The multiplex PCR relied on a mix of 60 forward primers for TCR Vbeta segments and 13 reverse primers for TCR Jbeta segments. A multiplex PCR assay on genomic DNA amplified the CDR3 region of rearranged TCR beta genes. On the Illumina HiSeq System, the amplified TCR beta libraries were sequenced as 87-base-pair reads. For the original study's pipeline: In a later analysis, some 80 million unique TCR beta chains were counted across the roughly 610 repertoires, and roughly 11 million of these chains were shared by at least two donors. Raw reads were error-corrected and collapsed into unique sequences by a nearest-neighbor algorithm in which closely related sequences were merged to remove PCR and sequencing errors. V, D and J gene segments were assigned by aligning CDR3 sequences to IMGT reference sequences. Each retained sequence needed at least a six-nucleotide match to both a V gene segment and a J gene segment. A rearrangement was called productive if the CDR3 had no stop codons and remained in frame with V and J, and every other rearrangement was called non-productive. CDR3 was defined by IMGT convention, running from the second conserved V-encoded cysteine to the conserved J-encoded phenylalanine. The earlier analysis of 587 of the donors excluded sequences that lacked an unambiguous match to a single V gene segment. In an earlier analysis of roughly 500 of the donors, V segments were called functional above 56.7% productive rearrangements and were called segregating when the between-donor standard deviation exceeded 5%. A statistical classification framework was built for diagnosing cytomegalovirus status from the catalog of TCR beta chain sequences. In a later analysis, TCR nucleotide sequences were compared against IMGT/GENE-DB human TR gene sequences so that V and J genes could be assigned. A later analysis assigned CDR3 sequences and most-parsimonious VDJ recombination scenarios with the TCRdist pipeline. In a later analysis, each TCR beta chain was defined by its CDR3 amino acid sequence together with its V-gene family, and reads lacking a unique V-gene family were excluded. A later analysis removed 592 highly shared, low-generation-probability nucleotide sequences to deal with suspected cross-contamination and a sequencing artifact. A later analysis calculated a clonal expansion index for each public chain from normalized within-repertoire ranks of inferred template counts. In a later analysis, generation probabilities were computed with a VDJ recombination model fitted to out-of-frame rearrangements, and the resulting probabilities were checked against IGoR. Hypergeometric tests were used in a later analysis to score TCR-TCR, TCR-HLA and TCR-CMV co-occurrence, with a repertoire-size bias correction applied to the TCR pairs. To estimate false discovery rates, a later analysis permuted the HLA or CMV assignments 20 times. In a later analysis, co-occurring TCRs were grouped using DBSCAN, with TCRdist sequence similarity added in when clustering inside HLA-allele-positive subsets. Repertoires with fewer than 30,000 or more than 120,000 public chains, plus five repertoires with anomalous nucleotide sharing, were excluded from co-occurrence clustering. TCRdb provides this immuneACCESS table in a form limited to in-frame rearrangements. Some clones are lacking; in checked studies, under half of them reflect an unresolved V gene, and why the rest are absent is not known. From that table come the V and J calls and clone size; the DNA was used to work out D and trimming. Present in this sample are 90,000 to 100,000 clones, about 80% of which were seen just once. 7% to 9% of the sample is held by the ten biggest clonotypes.

CDR1 and CDR2 are read off the germline V gene as SGDLS and YYNGEE. V has 2 bases trimmed and J has 4 bases trimmed; junction bases matching no gene number 11. Reading from cysteine to phenylalanine, the CDR3 counts 16 amino acids. The entry retains the CDR3 DNA only, 48 bases that are in frame from base 1. This entry belongs to a study of cytomegalovirus exposure and HLA in healthy donors (TCRdb year 2017). Broadly, across the study: According to an earlier analysis of 550 to 700 of the donors, some 180 million T cells yielded over 100 million unique TCR beta sequences and about 300 Gb of sequence data. An early release covering roughly 580 HLA-typed donors comprised about 300 gigabases of sequencing data and roughly 86 million unique TCR sequences. Of the roughly 400 genotyped donors, 80% to 90% were placed in the genetic ancestry cluster associated with self-reported Caucasian donors. The study aimed to test whether cataloging public T cell receptors could reveal signatures of past pathogen exposure. The T cell repertoires of 666 subjects were profiled by immunosequencing and related to cytomegalovirus serostatus. Besides the first cohort of roughly 640 subjects, a separate validation cohort made up of 120 different subjects was used. To predict cytomegalovirus infection status, the study combined high-throughput TCR immunosequencing, statistical association of individual TCRs with disease status, and machine learning. To study patterns of TCR occurrence, a later analysis re-analyzed previously published TCR beta repertoires from 600 to 750 donors and added high-resolution HLA genotyping. Rather than drawing on any new phenotypic data, the later analysis identified candidate immune exposures from TCR beta sequences and the way those sequences occurred across donors. An earlier analysis of 500 to 750 of the donors applied high-throughput TCR beta sequencing to assess whether each TCR beta V gene segment acted as functional or pseudogenic. Alongside the repertoire data, information on donor age, sex, ethnicity and CMV serostatus was compiled. Genome-wide SNP genotypes for about three fifths of the roughly 700 donors were used in a later genetic analysis, which treated that subset as a discovery cohort. Every discovery cohort repertoire had been produced on one sequencing platform. Both class I and class II loci were covered by HLA typing, at four-digit resolution. The number of typed donors differed by locus: about 620-640 for A, B, C, DRB1 and DQB1; 500 to 550 for DQA1; some 590 for DPA1; and roughly 450 for DPB1. About five DR-DQ haplotypes were treated as single units for association and clustering because of strong linkage in the cohort. Across under 500 genotyped donors of the cohort, an average of about 200,000 unique TCR beta nucleotide sequences per donor were sequenced, and 15% to 20% of those sequences were non-productive. Here is what the overall study found, with its caveats: In an earlier analysis of about 600 of the donors, most TCR beta V segments appeared in productive rearrangements about 87% or about 30% of the time, broadly matching IMGT annotations. CMV serostatus was the only immune exposure information available for the cohort. In a later analysis, most CMV-associated TCR beta chains were found to appear HLA-restricted, with HLA associations seemingly driven largely by CMV exposure. Roughly uniform sequencing depth across donors was assumed in presence/absence analyses, although this assumption may not hold. Assigning TCR associations to individual alleles was difficult when HLA alleles, especially DR and DQ, strongly co-occurred. According to a later genetic analysis, donors in an Asian-associated ancestry cluster had fewer N-insertions in productive TCRs than the approximately 610-donor mean. A further reported finding was that TCR beta sequences accurately predicted the HLA-A and HLA-B alleles for most subjects in the first cohort. The authors suggested that the approach could potentially be extended to other disease states and immunological phenotypes. While some public TCRs were present in many individuals, most TCR sequences turned up only very rarely across donors. In a later analysis, HLA-associated TCR beta chains showed more clonal expansion and lower generation probabilities than non-associated chains that were equally common. In a later genetic analysis, a missense DCLRE1C variant was associated with V-gene and J-gene trimming of TCR beta chains, and the association was replicated in an independent cohort. Some IMGT-functional V segments, including TRBV6-2 and TRBV6-3, could not be told apart with the 87-base-pair reads, so those segments were excluded. Several of the top co-occurrence clusters appeared to be linked to parvovirus B19, influenza, CMV and Epstein-Barr virus, according to a later analysis. According to a later analysis, TCR association rates differed among HLA loci, with DRB1 alleles showing the most associated TCRs and HLA-C alleles showing the fewest. In a later analysis, around 17,000 TCR beta sequences were associated with specific HLA alleles at a false discovery rate of 0.05. Because HLA typing was unavailable for some donors at each locus, only the typed subset was used in association tests. Three of the identified cytomegalovirus-associated TCR beta chains were confirmed in vitro to be specific for cytomegalovirus antigens. In both the original and validation cohorts, the classifier was reported to diagnose cytomegalovirus status with high specificity and sensitivity. Seventeen rarely observed V segments, including chromosome 9 orphons, were excluded from the earlier analysis of several hundred of the donors because counts were too low. The cohort was sequenced for TCR beta chains only, and without alpha or paired-chain data the features that could be detected were limited. The study listed approximately 160 TCR beta chains as associated with cytomegalovirus. A cluster of highly shared sequence variants was judged likely to be a technical artifact of the sequencing pipeline. Correlated functional status among segregating V segments might be attributable to linkage disequilibrium, but an unknown experimental factor could not be ruled out.

In total, approximately 610 healthy bone marrow donors made up the cohort. At the time of sampling, every cohort member was nominally healthy, though immune exposures that went unrecorded were likely present. The donor was CMV seropositive and was included in the group of 250 to 350 seropositive cohort members. Each donor provided a peripheral blood sample, and peripheral blood mononuclear cells were used for TCR beta sequencing. Genomic DNA was extracted from the blood cell samples with the Qiagen DNeasy Blood Extraction Kit. The chain couples TRBV9 to TRBJ1-1, with 7 bases matching TRBD1. The clonotype comes from a man in his forties in good health and CMV-seropositive. Sequencing was carried out using PBMCs. This receptor has the CDR3 CASSVGQFHVGTEAFF. The sequence in DNA is TGTGCCAGCAGCGTGGGACAGTTTCACGTTGGCACTGAAGCTTTCTTT. With all but the CDR3 taken from the reference TRBV9 and TRBJ1-1 genes, the full variable domain is: DSGVTQTPKHLITATGQRVTLRCSPRSGDLSVYWYQQSLDQGLQFLIQYYNGEERAKGNILERFSAQQFPDLHSELNLSSLELGDSALYFCASSVGQFHVGTEAFFGQGTRLTVV.